Presented here are 20 T cell receptor beta chains from one specimen sequenced in a study of early T cells in non-severe SARS-CoV-2 infection. TCRdb called the 5' RACE reads again in MiXCR, with one record for every CDR3 protein. The sample lists 35,000 to 45,000 distinct CDR3 sequences, around 6.5% occurring once. The sample here was whole blood, taken at baseline. The receptor source for this set is an adult who was a healthcare worker with PCR-confirmed SARS-CoV-2 infection or an uninfected control (not recorded which).

Many counts were recorded for this clonotype. This chain uses TRBV3-2 with TRBJ2-7. TRBV3-2 is a recognized pseudogene. This CDR3 region has 12 residues. CDR3 bases: TGTGCCGTGCCATTGGACCCCTACGAGCAGTACTTC. Its protein is CAVPLDPYEQYF.

Many counts were recorded for this clonotype. The chain uses TRBV4-1 and TRBJ2-2, with TRBD2 matching over 14 bases. V was clipped by 3 bases and J by 6 bases; unmatched bases: 6. Germline CDR1 MGHRA, CDR2 YSYEKL. The CDR3 consists of 17 residues. CDR3 protein: CASSHPGTSGSPGELFF. CDR3 in DNA: TGCGCCAGCAGCCACCCCGGGACTAGCGGGAGTCCCGGGGAGCTGTTTTTT.

The table lists this clonotype with a few counts. The chain combines TRBV29-1 with TRBJ1-1, with a possible D match to TRBD1 (6 bases). V was shortened by 4 bases and J by 6 bases, with 12 bases between the two germline ends. This CDR3 region has 12 residues. Per germline, CDR1 SQVTM and CDR2 ANQGSEA. This chain's CDR3 is CSVGGGAAEAFF. CDR3 bases: TGCAGCGTTGGTGGGGGCGCGGCTGAAGCTTTCTTT.

Many counts were recorded for this clonotype. The chain joins TRBV29-1 to TRBJ1-3; D is ambiguous. This CDR3 comprises 11 residues. The germline CDR1 and CDR2 sequences are SQVTM and ANQGSEA. V gave up 7 bases and J gave up 4 bases, with 8 bases separating them. CDR3 coding DNA: TGCAGCGCACGGGAAGGAAACACCATATATTTT. It specifies CSAREGNTIYF.

This clonotype was counted many times. V gene TRBV19 combines with J gene TRBJ1-2; D may be TRBD1 (5 bases). V dropped 5 bases and J dropped 8 bases, with 15 bases sitting between them. The CDR3 contains 13 residues. Germline loops: CDR1 LNHDA, CDR2 SQIVND (reference sequence). The CDR3 is CASSFIGTIGYTF. CDR3 in DNA: TGTGCCAGTAGTTTTATCGGGACCATCGGCTACACCTTC.

At least ten counts were recorded for this clonotype. The rearrangement links TRBV2 to TRBJ1-5, with unresolved D. With 2 bases removed from V and 5 bases from J, the gap between germline ends came to 4 bases. The CDR3 sequence is 12 residues long. CDR1 and CDR2 (germline): SNHLY, FYNNEI. The CDR3 DNA reads as TGTGCCAGCAGTGAATTTCATCAGCCCCAGCATTTT. It specifies CASSEFHQPQHF. Full variable domain (outside the CDR3, taken from reference TRBV2 and TRBJ1-5): EPEVTQTPSHQVTQMGQEVILRCVPISNHLYFYWYRQILGQKVEFLVSFYNNEISEKSEIFDDQFSVERPDGSNFTLKIRSTKLEDSAMYFCASSEFHQPQHFGDGTRLSIL.

The rearrangement joins TRBV6-6 to TRBJ1-6; TRBD1 matches 10 bases. The CDR3 is 20 amino acids. Germline V gene lookup returns CDR1 MNHNY and CDR2 SVGAGI (reference sequence). V dropped 5 bases and J dropped 9; count of bases not matched to a gene: 22. The CDR3 loop is CASSPREVGTGAQGRSPLHF. CDR3 coding DNA: TGTGCCAGCAGTCCCCGGGAGGTGGGGACAGGGGCCCAAGGACGTTCACCCCTCCACTTT.

The chain has TRBV7-3 and TRBJ2-2; D is unresolved. Trimming removed 3 bases at V and 4 bases at J, with 3 bases between. Germline V CDR1 and CDR2: SGHTA, FQGTGA. The CDR3 sequence is 12 residues long. The CDR3 nucleotides read TGTGCCAGCAGCTTGGGCACCGGGGAGCTGTTTTTT. Its translation is CASSLGTGELFF.

This clonotype was recorded at least ten times. The CDR3 loop is CASSEPGQGSGANVLTF. Here the CDR3 DNA reads TGCGCCAGCAGTGAACCGGGACAGGGATCTGGGGCCAACGTCCTGACTTTC. The rearrangement links TRBV5-1 to TRBJ2-6, with 9 bases fitting TRBD1. With V trimmed by 5 bases and J by 1 base, 7 bases remained unmatched. This CDR3 contains 17 residues. The germline V gene has CDR1 SGHRS and CDR2 YFSETQ.

In its sample, this clonotype was seen many times. V and J are TRBV30 and TRBJ2-5, with D perhaps TRBD2 (5 bases). The CDR3 sequence is 14 residues long. Germline CDR1 is GTSNPN and CDR2 is SVGIG (reference sequence). Deletions cut 1 base from V and 7 bases from J, with 16 bases between. This CDR3 is CAWSGSRLTGTQYF. CDR3 DNA: TGTGCCTGGAGTGGGTCTAGACTAACGGGGACCCAGTACTTC.

The genes are TRBV7-2 and TRBJ2-2; D is perhaps TRBD2 (5 bases). Trimming took off 10 bases at V and 0 bases at J, with 12 bases between the two ends. Germline CDR1 is SGHTA and CDR2 is FQGNSA. The CDR3 covers 14 residues. In DNA form, the CDR3 reads TGTGCCACCCGAGCCGGGACGAACACCGGGGAGCTGTTTTTT. This translates into CATRAGTNTGELFF.

This clonotype was counted a few times. This sequence joins TRBV12-3 or TRBV12-4 and TRBJ2-4; 7 nucleotides agree with TRBD2. J gave up 5 bases and V 6 bases, and 10 bases lay outside the gene matches. There are 15 residues in the CDR3. CDR3 loop: CASRETGLSQNIQYF. CDR3 bases: TGTGCCAGCAGGGAAACGGGACTATCCCAAAACATTCAGTACTTC.

This clonotype has a count of ten or more. The V gene is TRBV20-1, the J gene TRBJ1-2, with D hard to call. The CDR3 is made up of 12 amino acids. Germline CDR1 reads DFQATT; CDR2 reads SNEGSKA (reference sequence). The V gene lost 5 bases and the J gene lost 3 bases, with 10 bases spanning the gap. CDR3 loop: CSAPDMDYGYTF. Written as DNA, the CDR3 is TGCAGTGCTCCAGACATGGACTATGGCTACACCTTC.

Ten or more counts support this clonotype. The chain carries TRBV6-2 or TRBV6-3 and TRBJ2-5; D might be TRBD1 or TRBD2, each matching 6 bases. V dropped 6 bases and J dropped 7 bases, with 21 bases sitting between them. CDR3 length equals 15 residues. CDR1 and CDR2 (germline): MNHEY, SVGEGT. The CDR3 loop reads CASSPTRRGTRTQYF. DNA of the CDR3: TGTGCCAGCAGCCCCACTCGGAGGGGGACCCGGACCCAGTACTTC.

This clonotype was observed at least ten times. V is TRBV2 and J is TRBJ2-1; 11 positions match TRBD2. From germline, CDR1 is SNHLY and CDR2 FYNNEI. V was clipped by 4 bases and J by 0 bases; unmatched bases: 8. The length of the CDR3 is 18 residues. CDR3 DNA sequence: TGTGCCAGCAGTGTGGGGCTAGCGGGGGGCCACTCCTACAATGAGCAGTTCTTC. Its translation: CASSVGLAGGHSYNEQFF. Using reference TRBV2 and TRBJ2-1 for the parts outside the CDR3, the full variable domain is EPEVTQTPSHQVTQMGQEVILRCVPISNHLYFYWYRQILGQKVEFLVSFYNNEISEKSEIFDDQFSVERPDGSNFTLKIRSTKLEDSAMYFCASSVGLAGGHSYNEQFFGPGTRLTVL.

This clonotype came up many times. CDR3 DNA: TGCGCCAGCAAACGAACCAGGGATTTCGATGAGCAGTTCTTC. Translation: CASKRTRDFDEQFF. The genes are TRBV5-1 and TRBJ2-1; tentative D call: TRBD1 (5 bases). The germline V and J ends were trimmed by 6 bases and 8 bases, with 18 bases remaining between them. The CDR3 consists of 14 residues. The germline CDR1 and CDR2 sequences are SGHRS and YFSETQ.

Points on this clonotype: One end of the junction does not line up with germline, which may come from a read error. This rearrangement joins TRBV7-2 to TRBJ2-7; 10 bases line up with TRBD2. The CDR3 is 16 amino acids. CDR1 SGHTA and CDR2 FQGNSA come from the germline V gene. The CDR3 sequence: CASSPLAGGPSCEQYF. The CDR3 coding sequence is TGTGCCAGCAGCCCCTTAGCGGGAGGCCCTTCCTGCGAGCAGTACTTC.

This clonotype was seen a handful of times. At one of its ends the junction is not consistent with the germline gene, which may arise from a read error. The chain combines TRBV30 with TRBJ1-1; D is undetermined. The CDR3 totals 12 residues. The germline V gene encodes CDR1 GTSNPN and CDR2 SVGIG (reference sequence). The CDR3 reads CAWMRGNTEVFF. CDR3 bases: TGTGCCTGGATGCGCGGCAACACTGAAGTTTTCTTT.

By sample share, this clonotype is medium-sized. As DNA, the CDR3 is TGTGCCAGCAGAAGGACCAGCCGACTTCAAGAGACCCAGTACTTC. It is translated as CASRRTSRLQETQYF. The J gene is TRBJ2-5, the V gene TRBV6-5, with unresolved D. Germline assignment: CDR1 MNHEY and CDR2 SVGAGI. This CDR3 contains 15 residues. Trimming stripped 6 bases from V and 2 bases from J, with 16 bases between.

This clonotype occurred many times. The chain joins TRBV20-1 to TRBJ2-1; D remains unclear. The ends were cut back, 1 base at V and 0 bases at J, with 10 bases in the middle. The germline V gene encodes CDR1 DFQATT and CDR2 SNEGSKA (reference sequence). CDR3 length: 15 residues. The CDR3 region is CSARGRHHSYNEQFF. The CDR3 nucleotides read TGCAGTGCTAGAGGTAGACACCACTCCTACAATGAGCAGTTCTTC.